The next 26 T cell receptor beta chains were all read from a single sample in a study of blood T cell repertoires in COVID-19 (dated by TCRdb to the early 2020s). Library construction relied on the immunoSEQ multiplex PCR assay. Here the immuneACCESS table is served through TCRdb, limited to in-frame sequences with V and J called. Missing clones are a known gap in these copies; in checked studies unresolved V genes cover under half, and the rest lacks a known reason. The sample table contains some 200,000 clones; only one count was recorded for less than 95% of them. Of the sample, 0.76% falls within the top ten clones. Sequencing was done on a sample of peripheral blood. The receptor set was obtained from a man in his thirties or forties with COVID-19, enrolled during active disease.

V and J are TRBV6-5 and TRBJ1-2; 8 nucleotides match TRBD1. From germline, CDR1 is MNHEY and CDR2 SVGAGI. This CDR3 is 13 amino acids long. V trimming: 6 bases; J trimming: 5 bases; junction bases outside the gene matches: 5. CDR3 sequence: CASRQGGPYGYTF. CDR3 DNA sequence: TGTGCCAGCAGACAGGGGGGTCCTTATGGCTACACCTTC.

This CDR3 reads CAWDRLNGYTF. CDR3 DNA sequence: TGTGCCTGGGACAGGTTAAATGGCTACACCTTC. This sequence joins TRBV30 and TRBJ1-2; possibly TRBD1 for D (6 bases). Trimming removed 5 bases from V and 6 bases from J, with 10 bases in between. This CDR3 spans 11 amino acids. Germline lookup yields CDR1 GTSNPN and CDR2 SVGIG (reference sequence).

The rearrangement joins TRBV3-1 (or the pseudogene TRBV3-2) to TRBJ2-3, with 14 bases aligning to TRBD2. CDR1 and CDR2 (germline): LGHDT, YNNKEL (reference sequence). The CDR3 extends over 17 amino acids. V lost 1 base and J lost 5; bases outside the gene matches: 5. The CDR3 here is CASSQVTSGGAGDTQYF. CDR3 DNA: TGTGCCAGCAGCCAAGTGACTAGCGGGGGGGCTGGAGATACGCAGTATTTT.

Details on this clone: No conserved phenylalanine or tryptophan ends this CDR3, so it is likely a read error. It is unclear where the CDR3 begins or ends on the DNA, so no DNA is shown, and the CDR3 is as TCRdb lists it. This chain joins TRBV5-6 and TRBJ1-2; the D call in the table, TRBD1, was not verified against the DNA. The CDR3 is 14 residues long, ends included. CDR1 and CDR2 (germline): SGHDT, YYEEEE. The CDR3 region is CASSTRDRDFPESI.

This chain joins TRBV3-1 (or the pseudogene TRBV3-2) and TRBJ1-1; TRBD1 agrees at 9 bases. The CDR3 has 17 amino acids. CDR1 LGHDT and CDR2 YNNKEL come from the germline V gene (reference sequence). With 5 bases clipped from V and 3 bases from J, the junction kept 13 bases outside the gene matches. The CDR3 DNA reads TGTGCCAGCAGCGACCGGGGACAGGGAATGGGGGACACTGAAGCTTTCTTT. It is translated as CASSDRGQGMGDTEAFF.

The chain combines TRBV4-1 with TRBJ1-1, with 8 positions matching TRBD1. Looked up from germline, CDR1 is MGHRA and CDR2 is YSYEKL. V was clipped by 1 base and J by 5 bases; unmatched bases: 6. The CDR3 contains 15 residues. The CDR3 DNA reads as TGCGCCAGCAGCCAAGCCGACAGGGGAGGGACTGAAGCTTTCTTT. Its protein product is CASSQADRGGTEAFF.

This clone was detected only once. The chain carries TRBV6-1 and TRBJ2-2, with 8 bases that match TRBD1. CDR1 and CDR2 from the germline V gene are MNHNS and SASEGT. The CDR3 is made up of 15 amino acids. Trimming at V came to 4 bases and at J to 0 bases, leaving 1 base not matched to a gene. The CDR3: CASSVTGANTGELFF. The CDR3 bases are TGTGCCAGCAGTGTGACAGGGGCGAACACCGGGGAGCTGTTTTTT.

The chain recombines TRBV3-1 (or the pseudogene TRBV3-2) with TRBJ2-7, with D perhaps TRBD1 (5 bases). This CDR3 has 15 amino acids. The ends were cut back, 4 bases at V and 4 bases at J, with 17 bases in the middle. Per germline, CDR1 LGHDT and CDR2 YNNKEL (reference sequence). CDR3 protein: CASSRSNRRLYEQYF. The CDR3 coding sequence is TGTGCCAGCAGCCGTAGTAACAGGAGACTTTACGAGCAGTACTTC.

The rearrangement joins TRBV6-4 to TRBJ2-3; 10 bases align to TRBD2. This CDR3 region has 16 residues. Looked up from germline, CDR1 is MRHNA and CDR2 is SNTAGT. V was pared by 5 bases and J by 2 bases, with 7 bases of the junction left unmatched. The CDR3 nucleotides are TGTGCCAGCAGTCTACTAGCGGGGCACCCCACAGATACGCAGTATTTT. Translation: CASSLLAGHPTDTQYF.

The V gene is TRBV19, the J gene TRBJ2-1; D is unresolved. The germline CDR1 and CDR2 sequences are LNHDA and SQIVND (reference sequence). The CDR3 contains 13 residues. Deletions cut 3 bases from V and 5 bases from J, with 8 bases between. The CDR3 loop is CASSMLADNEQFF. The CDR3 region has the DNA TGTGCCAGTAGTATGCTGGCGGACAATGAGCAGTTCTTC.

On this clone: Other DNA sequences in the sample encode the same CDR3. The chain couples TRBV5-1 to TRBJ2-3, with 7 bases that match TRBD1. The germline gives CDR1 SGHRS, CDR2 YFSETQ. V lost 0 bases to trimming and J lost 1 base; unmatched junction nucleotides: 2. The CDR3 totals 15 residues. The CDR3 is CASSLAGQGTDTQYF. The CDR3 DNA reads TGCGCCAGCAGCTTGGCCGGACAGGGCACAGATACGCAGTATTTT.

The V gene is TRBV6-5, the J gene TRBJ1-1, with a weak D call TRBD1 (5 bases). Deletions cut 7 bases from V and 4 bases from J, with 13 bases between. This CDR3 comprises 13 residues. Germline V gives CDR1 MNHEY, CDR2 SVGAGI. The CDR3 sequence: CASNLGRGTEAFF. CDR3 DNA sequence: TGTGCCAGCAATCTGGGTAGGGGCACTGAAGCTTTCTTT.

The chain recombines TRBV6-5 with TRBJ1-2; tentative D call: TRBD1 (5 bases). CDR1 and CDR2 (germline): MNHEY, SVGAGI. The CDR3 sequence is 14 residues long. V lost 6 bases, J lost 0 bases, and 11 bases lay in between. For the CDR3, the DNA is TGTGCCAGCAGGGGGACTGCCCCTAACTATGGCTACACCTTC. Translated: CASRGTAPNYGYTF.

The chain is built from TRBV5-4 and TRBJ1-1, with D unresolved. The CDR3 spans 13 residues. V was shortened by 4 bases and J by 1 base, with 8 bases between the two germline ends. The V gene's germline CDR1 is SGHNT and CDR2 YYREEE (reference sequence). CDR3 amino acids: CASSAKKNTEAFF. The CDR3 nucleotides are TGTGCCAGCAGCGCTAAAAAGAACACTGAAGCTTTCTTT. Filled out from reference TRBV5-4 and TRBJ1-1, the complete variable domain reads ETGVTQSPTHLIKTRGQQVTLRCSSQSGHNTVSWYQQALGQGPQFIFQYYREEENGRGNFPPRFSGLQFPNYSSELNVNALELDDSALYLCASSAKKNTEAFFGQGTRLTVV.

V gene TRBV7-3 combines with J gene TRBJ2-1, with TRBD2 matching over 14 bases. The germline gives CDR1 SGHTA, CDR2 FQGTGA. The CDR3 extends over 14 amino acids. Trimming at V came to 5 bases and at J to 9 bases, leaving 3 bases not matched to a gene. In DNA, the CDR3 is TGTGCCAGCAGCCCAGGGACTAGCGGGAGTGAGCAGTTCTTC. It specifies CASSPGTSGSEQFF. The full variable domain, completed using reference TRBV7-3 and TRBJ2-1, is GAGVSQTPSNKVTEKGKYVELRCDPISGHTALYWYRQSLGQGPEFLIYFQGTGAADDSGLPNDRFFAVRPEGSVSTLKIQRTERGDSAVYLCASSPGTSGSEQFFGPGTRLTVL.

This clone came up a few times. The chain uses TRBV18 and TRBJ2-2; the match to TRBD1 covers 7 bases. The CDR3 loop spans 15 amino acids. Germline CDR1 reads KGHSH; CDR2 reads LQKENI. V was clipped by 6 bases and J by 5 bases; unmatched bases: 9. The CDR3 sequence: CASSLIEGATGELFF. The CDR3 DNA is TGTGCCAGCTCCCTCATAGAGGGGGCGACCGGGGAGCTGTTTTTT.

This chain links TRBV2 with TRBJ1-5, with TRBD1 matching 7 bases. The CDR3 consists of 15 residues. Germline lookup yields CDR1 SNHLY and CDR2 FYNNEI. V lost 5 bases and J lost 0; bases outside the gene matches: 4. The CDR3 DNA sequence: TGTGCCAGCAGTATCGGGACAGATAGCAATCAGCCCCAGCATTTT. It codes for CASSIGTDSNQPQHF.

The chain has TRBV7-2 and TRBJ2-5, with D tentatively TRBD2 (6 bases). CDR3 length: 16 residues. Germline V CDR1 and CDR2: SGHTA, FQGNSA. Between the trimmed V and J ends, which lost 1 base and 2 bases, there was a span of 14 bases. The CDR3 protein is CASSLVGFSGQETQYF. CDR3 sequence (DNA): TGTGCCAGCAGCTTAGTGGGGTTTAGCGGACAAGAGACCCAGTACTTC.

As DNA, the CDR3 is TGCAGTGCTAGTGAGGCTAGCGGGGGCTCAGATACGCAGTATTTT. This translates into CSASEASGGSDTQYF. The chain links TRBV20-1 to TRBJ2-3; 10 nucleotides line up with TRBD2. V was clipped by 3 bases and J by 4 bases; unmatched bases: 7. From germline, CDR1 is DFQATT and CDR2 SNEGSKA (reference sequence). This CDR3 is 15 amino acids long.

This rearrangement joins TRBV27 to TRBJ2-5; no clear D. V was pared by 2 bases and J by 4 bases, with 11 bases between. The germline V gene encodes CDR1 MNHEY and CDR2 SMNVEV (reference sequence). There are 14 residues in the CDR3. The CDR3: CASSLGRLSETQYF. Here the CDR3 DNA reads TGTGCCAGCAGTTTAGGGCGTCTATCAGAGACCCAGTACTTC.

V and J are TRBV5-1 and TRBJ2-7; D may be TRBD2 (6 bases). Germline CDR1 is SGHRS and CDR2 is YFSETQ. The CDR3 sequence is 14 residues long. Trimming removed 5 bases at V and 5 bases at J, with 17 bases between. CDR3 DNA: TGCGCCAGCAGGGAGGGTCCAGGGTCTAACGAGCAGTACTTC. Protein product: CASREGPGSNEQYF. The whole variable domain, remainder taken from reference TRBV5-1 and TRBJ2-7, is KAGVTQTPRYLIKTRGQQVTLSCSPISGHRSVSWYQQTPGQGLQFLFEYFSETQRNKGNFPGRFSGRQFSNSRSEMNVSTLELGDSALYLCASREGPGSNEQYFGPGTRLTVT.

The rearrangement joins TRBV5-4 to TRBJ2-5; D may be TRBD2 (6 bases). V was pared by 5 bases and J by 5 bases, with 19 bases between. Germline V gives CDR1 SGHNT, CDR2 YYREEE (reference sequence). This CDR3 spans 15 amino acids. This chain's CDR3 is CASRNRDWHTETQYF. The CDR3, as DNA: TGTGCCAGCAGAAACCGGGACTGGCATACCGAGACCCAGTACTTC.

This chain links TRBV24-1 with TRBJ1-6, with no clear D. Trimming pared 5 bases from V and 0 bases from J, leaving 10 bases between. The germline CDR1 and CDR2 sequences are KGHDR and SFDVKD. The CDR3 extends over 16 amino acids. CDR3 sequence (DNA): TGTGCCACCAGTGCCCCCGACTTCTCCTATAATTCACCCCTCCACTTT. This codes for CATSAPDFSYNSPLHF.

CDR3 loop: CASSPGLARSYEQYF. CDR3 nucleotides: TGCGCCAGCAGCCCCGGACTAGCGCGCTCCTACGAGCAGTACTTC. This chain links TRBV5-1 with TRBJ2-7; 9 positions match TRBD2. Germline CDR1 and CDR2: SGHRS and YFSETQ. V shed 4 bases, J shed 0 bases, and the junction held 5 bases outside the gene matches. The CDR3 spans 15 residues.

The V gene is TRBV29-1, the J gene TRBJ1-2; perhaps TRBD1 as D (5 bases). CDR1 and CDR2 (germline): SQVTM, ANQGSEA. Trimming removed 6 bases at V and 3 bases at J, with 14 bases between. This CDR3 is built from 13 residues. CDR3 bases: TGCAGCGTCGCCATCGGGGGGGACTATGGCTACACCTTC. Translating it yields CSVAIGGDYGYTF.

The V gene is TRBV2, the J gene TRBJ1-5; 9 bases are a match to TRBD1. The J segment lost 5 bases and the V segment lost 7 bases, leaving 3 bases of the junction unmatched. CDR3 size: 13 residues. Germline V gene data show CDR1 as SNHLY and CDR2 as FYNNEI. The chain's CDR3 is CASTQGADQPQHF. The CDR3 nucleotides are TGTGCCAGCACACAGGGGGCTGATCAGCCCCAGCATTTT.